Given below is one T cell receptor beta chain in context. Under the authors' procedure: Amplification with reference gene primers provided the estimates of nucleated cell counts. TCRdb's copy holds only in-frame clones and misses some; the assay was immunoSEQ multiplex PCR. For V, J and clone size, that table is used; D and trimming come from the DNA. The top ten clones hold under 15% of a sample with some 70,000 clones, around four fifths of them seen once. Germline V lookup: CDR1 SGHTA, CDR2 FQGNSA. The CDR3 is 15 amino acids. Trimming took 5 bases from V and 2 from J; bases not matched to a gene: 8. Seattle's enrolled individuals joined amid active infection and were then monitored longitudinally. These data originate in a study of blood T cell repertoires in COVID-19. Study summary: From the United States, Italy and Spain came samples of acute and convalescent COVID-19. Nucleic acid was either cDNA or gDNA, and it came from T cells, B-cell-depleted T cells, or PBMCs.

The rearrangement links TRBV7-2 to TRBJ2-7; 8 nucleotides agree with TRBD1. This clonotype was sampled from a man aged 60-69 years with COVID-19, enrolled during active disease. Sequencing used peripheral blood. The CDR3: CASSLPGQATYEQYF. The CDR3 nucleotides read TGTGCCAGCAGCCTCCCGGGACAGGCCACCTACGAGCAGTACTTC.